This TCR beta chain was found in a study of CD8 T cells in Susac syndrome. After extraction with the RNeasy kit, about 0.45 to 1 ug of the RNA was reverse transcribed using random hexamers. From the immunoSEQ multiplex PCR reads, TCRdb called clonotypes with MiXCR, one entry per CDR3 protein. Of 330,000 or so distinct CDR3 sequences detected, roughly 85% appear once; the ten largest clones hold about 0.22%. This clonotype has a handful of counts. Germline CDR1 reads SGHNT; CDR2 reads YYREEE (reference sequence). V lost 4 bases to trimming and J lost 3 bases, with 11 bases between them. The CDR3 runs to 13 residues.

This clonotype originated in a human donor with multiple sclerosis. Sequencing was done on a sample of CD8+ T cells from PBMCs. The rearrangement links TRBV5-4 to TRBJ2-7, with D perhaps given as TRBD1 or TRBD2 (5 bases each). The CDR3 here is CASSGARGYEQYF. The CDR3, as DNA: TGTGCCAGCAGCGGGGCCCGGGGCTACGAGCAGTACTTC.